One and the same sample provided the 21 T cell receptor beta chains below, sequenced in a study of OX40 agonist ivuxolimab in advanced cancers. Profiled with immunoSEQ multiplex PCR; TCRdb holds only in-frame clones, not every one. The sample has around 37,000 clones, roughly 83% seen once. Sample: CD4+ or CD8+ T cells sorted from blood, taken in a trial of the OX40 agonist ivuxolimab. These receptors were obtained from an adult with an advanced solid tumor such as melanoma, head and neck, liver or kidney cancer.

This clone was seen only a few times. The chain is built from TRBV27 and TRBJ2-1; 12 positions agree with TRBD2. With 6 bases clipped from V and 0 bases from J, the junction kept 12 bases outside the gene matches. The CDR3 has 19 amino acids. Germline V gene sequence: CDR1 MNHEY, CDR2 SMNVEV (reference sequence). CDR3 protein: CASRRTSGVSLSSYNEQFF. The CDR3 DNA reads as TGTGCCAGCAGGCGGACTAGCGGGGTTTCCCTGAGCTCCTACAATGAGCAGTTCTTC.

The CDR3 region is CASSSGTDGYTF. The CDR3 DNA follows: TGTGCCAGCAGCTCAGGGACGGATGGCTACACCTTC. The chain joins TRBV5-4 to TRBJ1-2; weak D call: TRBD1 (5 bases). V lost 3 bases, J lost 6 bases, and 9 bases lay in between. The CDR3 extends over 12 amino acids. Germline V gene sequence: CDR1 SGHNT, CDR2 YYREEE (reference sequence). Variable domain in full (rest from reference TRBV5-4 and TRBJ1-2): ETGVTQSPTHLIKTRGQQVTLRCSSQSGHNTVSWYQQALGQGPQFIFQYYREEENGRGNFPPRFSGLQFPNYSSELNVNALELDDSALYLCASSSGTDGYTFGSGTRLTVV.

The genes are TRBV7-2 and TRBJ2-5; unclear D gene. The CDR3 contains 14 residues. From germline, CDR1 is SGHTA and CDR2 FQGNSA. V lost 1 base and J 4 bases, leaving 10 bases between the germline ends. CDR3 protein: CASSLGGPVETQYF. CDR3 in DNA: TGTGCCAGCAGCTTAGGTGGACCTGTAGAGACCCAGTACTTC.

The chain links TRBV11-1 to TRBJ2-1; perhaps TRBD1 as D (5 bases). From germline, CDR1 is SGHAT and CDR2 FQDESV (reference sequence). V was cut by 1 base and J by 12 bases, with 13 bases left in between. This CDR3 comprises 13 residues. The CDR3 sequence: CASSLGTGGRQFF. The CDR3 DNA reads TGTGCCAGCAGCTTAGGTACAGGCGGTCGGCAGTTCTTC.

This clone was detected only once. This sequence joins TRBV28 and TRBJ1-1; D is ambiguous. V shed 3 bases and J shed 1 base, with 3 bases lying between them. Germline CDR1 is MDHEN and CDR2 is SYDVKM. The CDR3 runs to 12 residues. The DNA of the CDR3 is TGTGCCAGCAGTTTCAGGAACACTGAAGCTTTCTTT. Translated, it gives CASSFRNTEAFF.

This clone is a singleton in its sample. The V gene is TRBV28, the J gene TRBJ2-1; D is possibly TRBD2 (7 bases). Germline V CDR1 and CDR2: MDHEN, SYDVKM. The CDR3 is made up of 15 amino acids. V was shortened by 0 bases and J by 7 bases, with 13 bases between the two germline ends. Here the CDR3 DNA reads TGTGCCAGCAGTTTATGGGGGGGGCAGTCGAATGAGCAGTTCTTC. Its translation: CASSLWGGQSNEQFF. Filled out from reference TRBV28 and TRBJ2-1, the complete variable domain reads DVKVTQSSRYLVKRTGEKVFLECVQDMDHENMFWYRQDPGLGLRLIYFSYDVKMKEKGDIPEGYSVSREKKERFSLILESASTNQTSMYLCASSLWGGQSNEQFFGPGTRLTVL.

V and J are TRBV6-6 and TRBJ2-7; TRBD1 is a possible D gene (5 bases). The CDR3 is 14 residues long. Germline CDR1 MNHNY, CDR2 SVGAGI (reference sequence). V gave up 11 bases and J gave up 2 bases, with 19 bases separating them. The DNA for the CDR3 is TGTGCCGCGATGGGGCAGGGAAATACCTACGAGCAGTACTTC. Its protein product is CAAMGQGNTYEQYF.

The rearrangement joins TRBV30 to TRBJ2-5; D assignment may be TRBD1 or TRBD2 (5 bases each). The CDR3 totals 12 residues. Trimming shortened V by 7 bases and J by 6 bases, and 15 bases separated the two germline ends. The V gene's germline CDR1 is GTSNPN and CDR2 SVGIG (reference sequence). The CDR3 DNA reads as TGTGCCTCCCTGACAGCCGGGAAGACCCAGTACTTC. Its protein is CASLTAGKTQYF. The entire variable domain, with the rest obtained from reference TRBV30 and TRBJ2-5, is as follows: SQTIHQWPATLVQPVGSPLSLECTVEGTSNPNLYWYRQAAGRGLQLLFYSVGIGQISSEVPQNLSASRPQDRQFILSSKKLLLSDSGFYLCASLTAGKTQYFGPGTRLLVL.

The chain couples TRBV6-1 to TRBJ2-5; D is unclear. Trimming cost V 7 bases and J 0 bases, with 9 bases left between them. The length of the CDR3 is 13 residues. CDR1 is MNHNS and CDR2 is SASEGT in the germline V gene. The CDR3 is CASNYGYQETQYF. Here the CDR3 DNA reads TGTGCCAGCAACTACGGGTACCAAGAGACCCAGTACTTC.

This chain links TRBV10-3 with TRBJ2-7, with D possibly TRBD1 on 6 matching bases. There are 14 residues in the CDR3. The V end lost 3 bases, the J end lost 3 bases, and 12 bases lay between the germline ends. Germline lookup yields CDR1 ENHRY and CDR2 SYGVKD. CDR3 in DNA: TGTGCCATCAGTGACGTGACAGGCGACTACGAGCAGTACTTC. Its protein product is CAISDVTGDYEQYF.

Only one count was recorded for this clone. The CDR3 region is CASSLAGGFNEQFF. The CDR3 DNA sequence: TGTGCCAGCAGCTTAGCGGGAGGGTTTAATGAGCAGTTCTTC. V usage is TRBV7-7 and J usage is TRBJ2-1; 7 nucleotides align to TRBD2. Losses at the gene ends were 0 bases for V and 7 bases for J; bases not matched to a gene: 3. CDR3 length: 14 residues. From germline, CDR1 is SSHAT and CDR2 FNYEAQ (reference sequence).

The CDR3 bases are TGTGCCAGTAGTATAAAGGTTGGGACAGGGGTTGACATTCAGTACTTC. Translated: CASSIKVGTGVDIQYF. The V call is TRBV19, the J call TRBJ2-4; 10 bases are a match to TRBD1. The CDR3 has 16 amino acids. In germline, CDR1 is LNHDA, CDR2 SQIVND (reference sequence). After removal of 2 bases from V and 8 bases from J, the junction contained 9 bases not matched to a gene.

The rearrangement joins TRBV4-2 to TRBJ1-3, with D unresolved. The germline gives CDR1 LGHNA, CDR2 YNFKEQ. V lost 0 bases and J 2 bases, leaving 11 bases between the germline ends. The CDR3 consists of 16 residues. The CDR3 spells CASSQDPGVTGNTIYF. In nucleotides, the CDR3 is TGTGCCAGCAGCCAAGATCCAGGTGTTACTGGAAACACCATATATTTT.

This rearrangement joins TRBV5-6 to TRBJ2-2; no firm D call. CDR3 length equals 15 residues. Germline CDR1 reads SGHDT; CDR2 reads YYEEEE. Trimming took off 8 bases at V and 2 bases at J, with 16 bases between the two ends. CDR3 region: CASTSLGLNTGELFF. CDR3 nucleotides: TGTGCCAGTACTTCTTTGGGCCTAAACACCGGGGAGCTGTTTTTT.

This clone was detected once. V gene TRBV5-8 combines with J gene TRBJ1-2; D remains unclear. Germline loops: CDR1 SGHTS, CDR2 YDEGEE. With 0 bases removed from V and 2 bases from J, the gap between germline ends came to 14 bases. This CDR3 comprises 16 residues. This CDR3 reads CASSLADSLPNYGYTF. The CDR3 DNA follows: TGTGCCAGCAGCTTGGCCGATTCACTTCCAAACTATGGCTACACCTTC.

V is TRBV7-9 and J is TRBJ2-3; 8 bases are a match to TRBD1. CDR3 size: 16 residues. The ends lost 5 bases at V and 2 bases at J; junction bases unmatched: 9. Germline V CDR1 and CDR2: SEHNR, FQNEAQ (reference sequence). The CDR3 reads CASSARGTGLTDTQYF. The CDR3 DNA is TGTGCCAGCAGCGCCCGCGGGACAGGCCTCACAGATACGCAGTATTTT.

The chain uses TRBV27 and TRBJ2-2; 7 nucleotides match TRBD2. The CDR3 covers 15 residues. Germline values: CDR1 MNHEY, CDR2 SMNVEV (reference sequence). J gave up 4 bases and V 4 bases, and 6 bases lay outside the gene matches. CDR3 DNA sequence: TGTGCCAGCAGTTCAGGGCTAGCGGTCACCGGGGAGCTGTTTTTT. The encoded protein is CASSSGLAVTGELFF.

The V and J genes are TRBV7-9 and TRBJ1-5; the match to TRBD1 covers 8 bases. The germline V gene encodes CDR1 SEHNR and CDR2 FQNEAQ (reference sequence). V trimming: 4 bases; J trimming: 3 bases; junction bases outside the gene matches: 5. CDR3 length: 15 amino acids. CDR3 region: CASSSGTGDNQPQHF. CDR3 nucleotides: TGTGCCAGCAGCTCTGGGACAGGTGACAATCAGCCCCAGCATTTT. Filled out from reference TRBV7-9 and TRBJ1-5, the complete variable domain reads DTGVSQNPRHKITKRGQNVTFRCDPISEHNRLYWYRQTLGQGPEFLTYFQNEAQLEKSRLLSDRFSAERPKGSFSTLEIQRTEQGDSAMYLCASSSGTGDNQPQHFGDGTRLSIL.

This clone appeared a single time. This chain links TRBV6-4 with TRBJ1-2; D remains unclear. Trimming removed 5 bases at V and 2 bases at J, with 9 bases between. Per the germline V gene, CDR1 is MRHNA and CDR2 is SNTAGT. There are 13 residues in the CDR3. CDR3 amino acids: CASSQWANYGYTF. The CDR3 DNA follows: TGTGCCAGCAGTCAGTGGGCGAACTATGGCTACACCTTC.

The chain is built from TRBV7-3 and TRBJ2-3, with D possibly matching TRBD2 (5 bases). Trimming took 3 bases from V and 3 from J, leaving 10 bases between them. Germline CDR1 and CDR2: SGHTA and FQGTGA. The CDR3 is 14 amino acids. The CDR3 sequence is CASSFEGWTDTQYF. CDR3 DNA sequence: TGTGCCAGCAGCTTTGAGGGCTGGACAGATACGCAGTATTTT.

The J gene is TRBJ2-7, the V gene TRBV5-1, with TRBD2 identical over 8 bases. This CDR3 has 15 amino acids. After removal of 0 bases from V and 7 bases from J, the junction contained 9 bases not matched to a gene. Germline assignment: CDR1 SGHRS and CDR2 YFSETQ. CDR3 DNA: TGCGCCAGCAGCTTGGTCCCGGGCGGGGGGAGAGAGCAGTACTTC. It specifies CASSLVPGGGREQYF.